The 21 T cell receptor beta chains in this list originate from one sample, sequenced in a study of cytomegalovirus exposure and HLA in healthy donors. With 60 Vbeta and 13 Jbeta primers, the PCR was carried out. Sequenced by immunoSEQ multiplex PCR; TCRdb stores in-frame clones only, minus some. The data contain around 94,000 clones, 50% to 75% of them seen just once; the ten biggest clones take up 3.9%. The specimen was PBMCs. These TCRs come from a man younger than 45 in good health and CMV-seronegative.

The chain employs TRBV28 and TRBJ2-7, with a weak D call TRBD1 (5 bases). CDR3 length equals 16 residues. V lost 6 bases and J 2 bases, leaving 20 bases between the germline ends. The germline gives CDR1 MDHEN, CDR2 SYDVKM. This CDR3 reads CASRSPPHRWTYEQYF. The DNA for the CDR3 is TGTGCCAGCAGATCTCCCCCCCACAGGTGGACCTACGAGCAGTACTTC.

There are a few counts of this clone. The genes are TRBV5-1 and TRBJ1-1, with D perhaps TRBD1 (6 bases). Germline lookup yields CDR1 SGHRS and CDR2 YFSETQ. The germline V and J ends were trimmed by 4 bases and 3 bases, with 16 bases remaining between them. The CDR3 runs to 15 residues. CDR3 in DNA: TGCGCCAGCAGCCCCTTCCCGGCAGGGGACACTGAAGCTTTCTTT. Translating gives CASSPFPAGDTEAFF.

The V call is TRBV6-1, the J call TRBJ1-1; D perhaps matches TRBD1 (6 bases). Germline CDR1 is MNHNS and CDR2 is SASEGT. The CDR3 has 15 amino acids. V was clipped by 6 bases and J by 4 bases, with 18 bases between them. CDR3: CASRVSGGARTEAFF. The CDR3 DNA sequence: TGTGCCAGCAGGGTATCGGGGGGGGCGCGCACTGAAGCTTTCTTT.

This clone was seen more than once but under ten times. This sequence joins TRBV5-1 and TRBJ2-1, with 7 bases aligning to TRBD2. Germline V gene data show CDR1 as SGHRS and CDR2 as YFSETQ. The CDR3 is made up of 16 amino acids. Trimming cost V 0 bases and J 0 bases; bases outside gene matches: 3. The DNA for the CDR3 is TGCGCCAGCAGCTTGGGTCTAGCGGTCTCCTACAATGAGCAGTTCTTC. It encodes CASSLGLAVSYNEQFF.

This chain links TRBV18 with TRBJ1-6; 12 positions agree with TRBD1. This CDR3 comprises 16 residues. Unmatched junction bases numbered 5, after V lost 2 bases and J lost 9 bases. The germline CDR1 and CDR2 sequences are KGHSH and LQKENI. The CDR3 here is CASSPSGTGGGSPLHF. The CDR3 coding sequence is TGTGCCAGCTCACCATCAGGGACAGGGGGCGGTTCACCCCTCCACTTT.

The count of this clone is one. The chain joins TRBV5-1 to TRBJ2-1, with a weak D call TRBD2 (5 bases). The CDR3 extends over 12 amino acids. Germline V lookup: CDR1 SGHRS, CDR2 YFSETQ. The V end was cut by 6 bases, the J end by 7 bases, with 11 bases between. CDR3 in amino acids: CASKILGNEQFF. DNA of the CDR3: TGCGCCAGCAAGATACTAGGGAATGAGCAGTTCTTC.

Concerning this clone: Different DNA sequences within this sample yield the same CDR3. This chain joins TRBV28 and TRBJ1-5; TRBD1 agrees at 9 bases. CDR3 length: 16 residues. After removal of 3 bases from V and 3 bases from J, the junction contained 6 bases not matched to a gene. Germline V gene sequence: CDR1 MDHEN, CDR2 SYDVKM. CDR3: CASSLWTGELNQPQHF. DNA of the CDR3: TGTGCCAGCAGTTTGTGGACAGGGGAGCTCAATCAGCCCCAGCATTTT.

The chain combines TRBV19 with TRBJ1-4; no reliable D call. This CDR3 has 15 amino acids. Trimming removed 6 bases from V and 2 bases from J, with 13 bases in between. Germline loops: CDR1 LNHDA, CDR2 SQIVND (reference sequence). In DNA, the CDR3 is TGTGCCAGTAGGCCCTCCCCAGCGACTAATGAAAAACTGTTTTTT. This sequence encodes CASRPSPATNEKLFF.

This sequence joins TRBV5-1 and TRBJ2-2; 7 nucleotides agree with TRBD2. This CDR3 is 15 amino acids long. V shed 3 bases and J 6 bases; nucleotides not matched to a gene: 8. Germline V gives CDR1 SGHRS, CDR2 YFSETQ. CDR3 region: CASSSRLAPPGELFF. CDR3 nucleotide sequence: TGCGCCAGCAGCTCGCGACTAGCCCCCCCCGGGGAGCTGTTTTTT.

This clone came up a few times. The chain combines TRBV2 with TRBJ2-3; the match to TRBD1 covers 8 bases. The CDR3 has 15 amino acids. With V trimmed by 6 bases and J by 5 bases, 10 bases remained unmatched. Germline V gene data show CDR1 as SNHLY and CDR2 as FYNNEI. The CDR3 sequence is CASSDRGNPIDTQYF. CDR3 nucleotide sequence: TGTGCCAGCAGCGACAGGGGTAACCCTATAGATACGCAGTATTTT.

V is TRBV5-1 and J is TRBJ2-7, with 9 positions matching TRBD1. Trimming at V came to 9 bases and at J to 2 bases, leaving 12 bases not matched to a gene. The CDR3 loop spans 15 amino acids. Germline assignment: CDR1 SGHRS and CDR2 YFSETQ. The CDR3 region has the DNA TGCGCCACAATTAACCGGGACAGGGAAACCTACGAGCAGTACTTC. Residues: CATINRDRETYEQYF.

Turning to this clone: A read error may produce the germline difference seen at one junction end. The chain employs TRBV19 and TRBJ2-1; D is unclear. Germline loops: CDR1 LNHDA, CDR2 SQIVND (reference sequence). The CDR3 sequence is 12 residues long. The CDR3, as DNA: TGTGCTAGTAACGTAGCCGGGAATGAGCAGTTCTTC. Translation gives CASNVAGNEQFF.

The V and J genes are TRBV6-6 and TRBJ1-3; TRBD1 is a possible D gene (6 bases). The germline gives CDR1 MNHNY, CDR2 SVGAGI (reference sequence). This CDR3 has 14 residues. V shed 6 bases and J shed 1 base, with 10 bases lying between them. The CDR3 DNA reads TGTGCCAGCAGCTTCGGACAGTCTGGAAACACCATATATTTT. Amino acid sequence: CASSFGQSGNTIYF.

This clone has more than one count but fewer than ten. V is TRBV5-1 and J is TRBJ2-7; D might be TRBD1 (5 bases). CDR3 length equals 11 residues. Trimming took off 8 bases at V and 6 bases at J, with 12 bases between the two ends. Germline values: CDR1 SGHRS, CDR2 YFSETQ. CDR3 nucleotide sequence: TGCGCCAGTGGTACAGGATTCGAGCAGTACTTC. Translating it yields CASGTGFEQYF.

The chain uses TRBV18 and TRBJ1-6; TRBD1 agrees at 7 bases. V lost 2 bases to trimming and J lost 4 bases; unmatched junction nucleotides: 2. CDR1 is KGHSH, CDR2 LQKENI, per germline. The CDR3 contains 15 residues. The chain's CDR3 is CASSPWGQYNSPLHF. The CDR3 DNA reads TGTGCCAGCTCACCATGGGGACAGTATAATTCACCCCTCCACTTT.

V is TRBV7-7 and J is TRBJ2-1; TRBD2 agrees at 14 bases. CDR3 size: 20 residues. Looked up from germline, CDR1 is SSHAT and CDR2 is FNYEAQ (reference sequence). The DNA for the CDR3 is TGTGCTAGCCGCCTAAAGGGTTTGGGGACTAGCGGGAGCTCCTACAATGAGCAGTTCTTC. Its protein product is CASRLKGLGTSGSSYNEQFF.

The chain links TRBV2 to TRBJ2-7; 9 bases agree with TRBD1. Per the germline V gene, CDR1 is SNHLY and CDR2 is FYNNEI. The CDR3 sequence is 13 residues long. The V gene end was trimmed by 4 bases and the J gene end by 2 bases; junction bases not matched to a gene: 0. DNA of the CDR3: TGTGCCAGCAGTGGACAGGGGGCCTACGAGCAGTACTTC. This codes for CASSGQGAYEQYF.

This clone has more than one count but fewer than ten. The chain combines TRBV28 with TRBJ2-7; 7 bases agree with TRBD1. The junction had 14 bases not matched to a gene; V was cut back by 5 bases and J by 7 bases. The germline V gene has CDR1 MDHEN and CDR2 SYDVKM. CDR3 size: 15 residues. The CDR3, as DNA: TGTGCCAGCAGTCCACCGGGACAGCGCCCGTGGGAGCAGTACTTC. This codes for CASSPPGQRPWEQYF.

The chain couples TRBV6-5 to TRBJ1-3; 8 bases fit TRBD1. Germline values: CDR1 MNHEY, CDR2 SVGAGI. The junction had 5 bases not matched to a gene; V was cut back by 0 bases and J by 4 bases. This CDR3 has 16 residues. The CDR3 DNA reads TGTGCCAGCAGTTACTCCGGACAGGGTTTAGGAAACACCATATATTTT. The encoded protein is CASSYSGQGLGNTIYF.

V and J are TRBV4-3 and TRBJ1-1; TRBD1 is a possible D gene (6 bases). The CDR3 length is 13 residues. V lost 5 bases and J lost 1, with 8 bases in between. The germline V gene encodes CDR1 LGHNA and CDR2 YSLEER. CDR3: CASSRGTNTEAFF. DNA of the CDR3: TGCGCCAGCAGCAGGGGGACGAACACTGAAGCTTTCTTT.

This chain uses TRBV11-1 with TRBJ2-2; a weak D match, TRBD2 (6 bases). Trimming pared 5 bases from V and 0 bases from J, leaving 13 bases between. There are 16 residues in the CDR3. The germline V gene has CDR1 SGHAT and CDR2 FQDESV (reference sequence). CDR3 coding DNA: TGTGCCAGCAGCAGGTCTAGCGATTCGAACACCGGGGAGCTGTTTTTT. Translating it yields CASSRSSDSNTGELFF.